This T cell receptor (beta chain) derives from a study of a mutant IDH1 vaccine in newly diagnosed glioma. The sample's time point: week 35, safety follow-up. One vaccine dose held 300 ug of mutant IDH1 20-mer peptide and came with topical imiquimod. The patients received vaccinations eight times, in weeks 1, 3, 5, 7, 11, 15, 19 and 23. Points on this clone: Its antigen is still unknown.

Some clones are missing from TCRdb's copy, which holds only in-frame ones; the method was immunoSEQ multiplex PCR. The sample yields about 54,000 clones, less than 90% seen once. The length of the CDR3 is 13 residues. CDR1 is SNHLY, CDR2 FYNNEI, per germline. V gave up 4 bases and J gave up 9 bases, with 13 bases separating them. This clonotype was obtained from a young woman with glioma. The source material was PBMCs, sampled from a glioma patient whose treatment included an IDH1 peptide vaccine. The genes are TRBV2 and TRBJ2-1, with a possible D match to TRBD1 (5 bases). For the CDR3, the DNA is TGTGCCAGCAGTGGCTTAGGGGCCGCTGAGCAGTTCTTC. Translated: CASSGLGAAEQFF.